This TCR beta chain comes out of a study of glioma-infiltrating T cells after dendritic cell vaccination. In the study overall: Dendritic cell vaccination trial patients had either newly diagnosed or recurrent glioblastoma. Findings and caveats of the study: Patients with more pretreatment TILs had longer time to progression and survival.

V trimming: 10 bases; J trimming: 1 base; junction bases outside the gene matches: 5. Looked up from germline, CDR1 is MDHEN and CDR2 is SYDVKM. This CDR3 spans 14 amino acids. Described time point: after dendritic cell vaccination, including at tumor progression/relapse. Selection required adequate fresh-frozen tumor tissue plus more than two years' survival data. On this clone itself: The target antigen is unknown.

TCRB CDR3 was amplified from 2 ug genomic DNA or less. This table comes from immunoSEQ multiplex PCR, and its TCRdb copy is limited to in-frame clones, with some not included. The data contain roughly 56,000 clones, about 85% of them singletons. The rearrangement links TRBV28 to TRBJ2-1; 9 bases align to TRBD2. This sequence originates from a human donor with glioblastoma. The starting material was blood, obtained after dendritic cell vaccination. The CDR3 sequence: CATRGGTSYNEQFF. As DNA, the CDR3 is TGTGCCACGCGGGGGGGCACTTCCTACAATGAGCAGTTCTTC.